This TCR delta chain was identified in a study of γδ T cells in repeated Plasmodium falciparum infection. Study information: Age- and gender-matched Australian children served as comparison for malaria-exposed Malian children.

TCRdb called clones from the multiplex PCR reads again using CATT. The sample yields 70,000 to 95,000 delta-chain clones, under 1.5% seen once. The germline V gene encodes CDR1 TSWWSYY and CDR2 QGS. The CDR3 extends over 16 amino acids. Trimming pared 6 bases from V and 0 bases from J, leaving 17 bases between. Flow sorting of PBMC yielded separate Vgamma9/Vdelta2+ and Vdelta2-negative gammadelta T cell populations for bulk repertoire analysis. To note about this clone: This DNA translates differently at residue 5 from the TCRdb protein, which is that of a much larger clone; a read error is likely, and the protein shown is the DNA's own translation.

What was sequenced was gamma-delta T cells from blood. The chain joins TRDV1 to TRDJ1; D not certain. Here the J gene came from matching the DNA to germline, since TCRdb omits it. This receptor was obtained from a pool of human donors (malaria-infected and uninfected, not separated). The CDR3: CALGRHPRRYTDKLIF. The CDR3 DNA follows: TGTGCTCTTGGTAGGCACCCTCGCCGGTACACCGATAAACTCATCTTT.